This TCR beta chain was captured by sequencing in a study of beta chain features in type 1 diabetes. This clone was seen a handful of times. Every isolated RNA sample was fully reverse transcribed, so sequencing captured expressed TCRB transcripts. This table comes from immunoSEQ multiplex PCR, and its TCRdb copy is limited to in-frame clones, with some not included. Of about 320,000 clones in the sample, 12% to 15% were seen once. This CDR3 has 15 residues. Germline V gives CDR1 SGHNT, CDR2 YENEEA. Trimming shortened V by 1 base and J by 6 bases, and 14 bases separated the two germline ends. V gene TRBV11-3 combines with J gene TRBJ2-3; the D gene is possibly TRBD2 (5 bases). Sequenced input: central memory CD4+ T cells from blood. The receptor's source is a man aged 25 to 45 in good health. CDR3 DNA sequence: TGTGCCAGCAGCTTAGGGCTAGCCATGGGGGATACGCAGTATTTT. This encodes CASSLGLAMGDTQYF.